The 9 T cell receptor beta chains reported below all come from one sample, sequenced in a study of T cell responses to AZD1222 COVID-19 vaccine (TCRdb year 2021). Library preparation employed the immunoSEQ multiplex PCR assay. Held by TCRdb, this immuneACCESS table contains in-frame sequences only and omits some clones. Under half of the omission traces to an unresolved V gene where checked; the cause of the rest is unknown. For this sample the table gives about 21,000 clones, of which about 80% were detected only once. Clones ranked in the top ten supply 40% to 55% of the sample. The time point label on this specimen signifies: baseline before first vaccination. Sequencing was performed on peripheral blood, taken on day 0 of AZD1222 vaccination. The receptors were sampled from an adult in good health.

The chain recombines TRBV18 with TRBJ1-6, with D maybe TRBD1 (5 bases). Per germline, CDR1 KGHSH and CDR2 LQKENI. The V end was cut by 2 bases, the J end by 5 bases, with 16 bases between. The CDR3 covers 17 residues. The CDR3 here is CASSPSTLGVNNSPLHF. The CDR3 DNA reads TGTGCCAGCTCACCATCTACCCTGGGGGTGAATAATTCACCCCTCCACTTT. The variable domain in full, completed from reference TRBV18 and TRBJ1-6, reads NAGVMQNPRHLVRRRGQEARLRCSPMKGHSHVYWYRQLPEEGLKFMVYLQKENIIDESGMPKERFSAEFPKEGPSILRIQQVVRGDSAAYFCASSPSTLGVNNSPLHFGNGTRLTVT.

This chain uses TRBV29-1 with TRBJ2-5, with D uncertain. Trimming removed 4 bases at V and 2 bases at J, with 8 bases between. The CDR3 extends over 12 amino acids. The germline gives CDR1 SQVTM, CDR2 ANQGSEA. The CDR3 sequence is CSVVWGQETQYF. Written as DNA, the CDR3 is TGCAGCGTTGTATGGGGACAAGAGACCCAGTACTTC.

The rearrangement links TRBV2 to TRBJ2-1, with D unclear. CDR1 is SNHLY and CDR2 is FYNNEI in the germline V gene. Trimming took 3 bases from V and 10 from J, leaving 4 bases between them. This CDR3 has 10 residues. The CDR3, as DNA: TGTGCCAGCAGTGATTGGGAGCAGTTCTTC. This gives the protein CASSDWEQFF.

The chain has TRBV28 and TRBJ2-5, with D maybe TRBD1 (5 bases). The CDR3 length is 14 residues. V was clipped by 6 bases and J by 4 bases, with 15 bases between them. The germline V gene has CDR1 MDHEN and CDR2 SYDVKM. CDR3 protein: CASSQAGPGETQYF. CDR3 DNA: TGTGCCAGCAGCCAGGCAGGGCCCGGAGAGACCCAGTACTTC.

The chain's CDR3 is CASSTLQDSRSYNEQFF. As DNA, the CDR3 is TGTGCCAGCAGTACTCTCCAGGACAGTCGGTCCTACAATGAGCAGTTCTTC. V usage is TRBV27 and J usage is TRBJ2-1; tentative D call: TRBD1 (6 bases). Germline values: CDR1 MNHEY, CDR2 SMNVEV (reference sequence). This CDR3 contains 17 residues. With 5 bases removed from V and 1 base from J, the gap between germline ends came to 18 bases.

The CDR3 loop is CASSQVGVTDTQYF. The CDR3 DNA is TGTGCCAGCAGCCAAGTTGGGGTCACAGATACGCAGTATTTT. This chain joins TRBV3-1 (or the pseudogene TRBV3-2) and TRBJ2-3, with D hard to call. The CDR3 extends over 14 amino acids. The ends were cut back, 1 base at V and 2 bases at J, with 7 bases in the middle. Germline loops: CDR1 LGHDT, CDR2 YNNKEL (reference sequence).

The V and J genes are TRBV6-5 and TRBJ2-7, with TRBD1 matching over 10 bases. J was trimmed by 6 bases and V by 5 bases; bases with no gene match: 10. Germline-derived CDR1 and CDR2 are MNHEY and SVGAGI. The CDR3 covers 15 residues. CDR3 bases: TGTGCCAGCAGTAAACGGGACAGGGGCCCCCGCGAGCAGTACTTC. Translated: CASSKRDRGPREQYF.

This clone appeared a few times. V and J are TRBV27 and TRBJ1-1; no definite D call. Trimming removed 8 bases from V and 2 bases from J, with 15 bases in between. The CDR3 is 14 residues long. The V gene's germline CDR1 is MNHEY and CDR2 SMNVEV (reference sequence). CDR3 in amino acids: CASRGAGPNTEAFF. The CDR3 bases are TGTGCCAGCCGGGGTGCAGGTCCTAACACTGAAGCTTTCTTT.

The chain combines TRBV7-6 with TRBJ2-1; D is undetermined. V was trimmed by 2 bases and J by 9 bases, leaving 5 bases between them. The CDR3 covers 11 residues. Germline CDR1 reads SGHVS; CDR2 reads FNYEAQ. CDR3 coding DNA: TGTGCCAGCAGCTTATTGACTGAGCAGTTCTTC. Translated, it gives CASSLLTEQFF.